This T cell receptor beta chain derives from a study of CD8 T cells in Susac syndrome. cDNA came from around 0.5 to 1 ug RNA primed by random hexamers. TCRdb re-analysed the immunoSEQ multiplex PCR reads in MiXCR, keeping a single row per CDR3 protein. This table has some 99,000 distinct CDR3 sequences, 85% to 95% appearing once. Negative magnetic isolation gave CD8+ and CD4+ cells; FACS enriched CD8+ TEMRA. Germline loops: CDR1 SGHAT, CDR2 FQNNGV. The germline V and J ends were trimmed by 4 bases and 4 bases, with 10 bases remaining between them. The CDR3 extends over 14 amino acids. This clonotype was obtained from a human donor with Susac syndrome. Sample: CD4+ T cells from PBMCs. The rearrangement links TRBV11-2 to TRBJ2-2, with D maybe TRBD1 (6 bases). The chain's CDR3 is CASSSTGSTGELFF. The CDR3, as DNA: TGTGCCAGCAGCTCAACAGGGTCCACCGGGGAGCTGTTTTTT.